A selection of T cell receptor beta chains follows, all from one sample in a study of T cells after posttransplantation cyclophosphamide. Assay used: immunoSEQ multiplex PCR; TCRdb lists only in-frame clones, some missing. The sample has 45,000 to 65,000 clones; 94% are singletons. The sequencing input was PBMCs. The receptors stem from a woman between 25 and 40 years old in good health and a related stem cell transplant donor. Each CDR3 is given with its conserved first and last residue. The order of the fields is clone size, J gene, CDR3 length, D gene, V gene, CDR3 DNA, CDR3 protein. The D gene is left open where the match is weak. A clone size is listed for some rows: how often the clone was seen (once, few, many), or a class if it is expanded.

.	TRBJ1-4	14	TRBD1	TRBV6-5	TGTGCCAGCAGTCAAACAGGGGGTGACGAAAAACTGTTTTTT	CASSQTGGDEKLFF
.	TRBJ1-4	15	.	TRBV9	TGTGCCAGCAGCGGTCGGGAGGGAACTAATGAAAAACTGTTTTTT	CASSGREGTNEKLFF
.	TRBJ2-5	14	.	TRBV7-2	TGTGCCAGCAGCCGGGGTAGCGGTTTGGAGACCCAGTACTTC	CASSRGSGLETQYF
.	TRBJ2-7	16	TRBD2	TRBV4-3	TGCGCCAGCAGCCATGAGGGACTAGCGGGGGGCTACGAGCAGTACTTC	CASSHEGLAGGYEQYF
.	TRBJ1-4	14	TRBD1	TRBV2	TGTGCCAGCGCCCGGGACAGGGGACCGGAAAAACTGTTTTTT	CASARDRGPEKLFF
.	TRBJ2-1	19	TRBD2	TRBV7-2	TGTGCCAGCAGCTTCCTTAACATAGCGGGGGAAGGGTCCTACAATGAGCAGTTCTTC	CASSFLNIAGEGSYNEQFF
.	TRBJ1-3	15	.	TRBV10-3	TGTGCCATCAGTGAGTCGAGGATCTCTGGAAACACCATATATTTT	CAISESRISGNTIYF
.	TRBJ1-1	15	TRBD1	TRBV15	TGTGCCACCAGCAGTGGGGGGACAGCGAACACTGAAGCTTTCTTT	CATSSGGTANTEAFF
.	TRBJ1-1	13	TRBD1	TRBV4-3	TGCGCCAGCAGTACGGGGACAGCAACTGAAGCTTTCTTT	CASSTGTATEAFF
.	TRBJ1-1	16	.	TRBV19	TGTGCCAGTAGTATAGATCTGAGAGAAGTGAACACTGAAGCTTTCTTT	CASSIDLREVNTEAFF
.	TRBJ1-2	13	.	TRBV19	TGTGCCAGTAGTCCGTTTAGGGGCTATGGCTACACCTTC	CASSPFRGYGYTF
.	TRBJ1-1	15	.	TRBV28	TGTGCCAGCAGTTTCGAACAGGCAATAGGCACTGAAGCTTTCTTT	CASSFEQAIGTEAFF
.	TRBJ2-3	15	TRBD2	TRBV4-3	TGCGCCAGCAGCCAATGGGGGGGGGAGACAGATACGCAGTATTTT	CASSQWGGETDTQYF
.	TRBJ1-2	15	TRBD1	TRBV6-6	TGTGCCAGCAGCTACCGGGACAGGGGTCGGGGTGGCTACACCTTC	CASSYRDRGRGGYTF
.	TRBJ2-2	17	TRBD2	TRBV6-4	TGTGCCAGCAGTGACTCGCGGCGGGGGGGCCGGTCCGGGGAGCTGTTTTTT	CASSDSRRGGRSGELFF
.	TRBJ2-7	13	TRBD1	TRBV6-6	TGTGCCAGCAGTTATGGGACAGGGGTCGAGCAGTACTTC	CASSYGTGVEQYF
.	TRBJ1-2	12	.	TRBV14	TGTGCCAGCAGCCCAGGGTTCAGTGGCTACACCTTC	CASSPGFSGYTF
.	TRBJ1-1	11	.	TRBV6-5	TGTGCCAGCAGTAGACAGCAAGAAGCTTTCTTT	CASSRQQEAFF
.	TRBJ1-2	13	TRBD1	TRBV7-2	TGTGCCAGCCAGGGACAGGAGAACTATGGCTACACCTTC	CASQGQENYGYTF
.	TRBJ2-7	13	.	TRBV28	TGTGCCAGCAGGTTATCCACAGCCTACGAGCAGTACTTC	CASRLSTAYEQYF
.	TRBJ1-4	14	.	TRBV4-2	TGTGCCAGCAGCCAAGAAAGGGGTACTGAAAAACTGTTTTTT	CASSQERGTEKLFF
.	TRBJ1-2	13	.	TRBV7-2	TGTGCCAGCAGCCGATCAGGTTCCTATGGCTACACCTTC	CASSRSGSYGYTF
few	TRBJ2-5	16	TRBD2	TRBV5-4	TGTGCCAGCAGCTTAGGACTAGCGGGGACTTTAGGGACCCAGTACTTC	CASSLGLAGTLGTQYF
once	TRBJ2-4	17	TRBD1	TRBV4-1	TGCGCCAGCAGCCAACCCTATTCCGGGACAGCAAAAAACATTCAGTACTTC	CASSQPYSGTAKNIQYF
.	TRBJ1-2	15	.	TRBV4-1	TGCGCCAGCAGCCAAGGTCCATGGGGCGACGGGGGCTACACCTTC	CASSQGPWGDGGYTF
once	TRBJ2-7	13	.	TRBV7-8	TGTGCCAGCAGCTTAGATAATGGGGCCGAGCAGTACTTC	CASSLDNGAEQYF
.	TRBJ1-2	16	.	TRBV2	TGTGCCAGCAGTGACCGGCAGGCACCGATGGACTATGGCTACACCTTC	CASSDRQAPMDYGYTF
.	TRBJ2-1	16	TRBD2	TRBV30	TGTGCCTGGAGCCCCGGGACTAGCGGATCCTACAATGAGCAGTTCTTC	CAWSPGTSGSYNEQFF
.	TRBJ2-3	15	.	TRBV30	TGTGCCTGGAGTGTAGGGGCAGGGGAAACAGATACGCAGTATTTT	CAWSVGAGETDTQYF
.	TRBJ2-3	16	TRBD2	TRBV13	TGTGCCAGCAGCAAGACCGGGACTAGCGGTCCAGATACGCAGTATTTT	CASSKTGTSGPDTQYF
.	TRBJ1-2	15	.	TRBV5-8	TGTGCCAGCAGCCCGGAGGCAGGGAGGACTTTTGGCTACACCTTC	CASSPEAGRTFGYTF
once	TRBJ1-1	13	.	TRBV28	TGTGCCAGCAGCCTGGGGGGAAGGACTGAAGCTTTCTTT	CASSLGGRTEAFF
.	TRBJ2-6	15	.	TRBV5-8	TGTGCCAGCAGCCTACAGGGCTCTGGGGCCAACGTCCTGACTTTC	CASSLQGSGANVLTF
.	TRBJ2-2	13	.	TRBV7-3	TGTGCCAGCAGCAACACCAACACCGGGGAGCTGTTTTTT	CASSNTNTGELFF
few	TRBJ2-6	16	.	TRBV5-5	TGTGCCAGCAGCTTGACAGTCCCCTCTGGGGCCAACGTCCTGACTTTC	CASSLTVPSGANVLTF
.	TRBJ2-3	15	TRBD2	TRBV2	TGTGCCAGCAGAATTAGCGGGGGGGCCCCAGATACGCAGTATTTT	CASRISGGAPDTQYF
once	TRBJ1-2	14	.	TRBV27	TGTGCCAGCAGTCCCGCCAGGGGCTTCTATGGCTACACCTTC	CASSPARGFYGYTF
.	TRBJ2-1	12	.	TRBV9	TGTGCCAGCAGCGTAGCTCTAGATGAGCAGTTCTTC	CASSVALDEQFF
.	TRBJ1-4	13	TRBD1	TRBV6-5	TGTGCCAGCAGGGACAGGGGCGGTGAAAAACTGTTTTTT	CASRDRGGEKLFF
once	TRBJ2-7	16	.	TRBV15	TGTGCCACCAGCAGAGATCTGAGCCCGACAGGCCACGAGCAGTACTTC	CATSRDLSPTGHEQYF
.	TRBJ1-2	15	TRBD1	TRBV4-3	TGCGCCAGCAGCCAAGATAGGACAGGGTCCTATGGCTACACCTTC	CASSQDRTGSYGYTF
.	TRBJ2-3	15	.	TRBV5-5	TGTGCCAGCAGCTTGGACGGCGGGGGCACAGATACGCAGTATTTT	CASSLDGGGTDTQYF
.	TRBJ2-5	11	.	TRBV6-5	TGTGCCAGCAGTCGAGGGGAGACCCAGTACTTC	CASSRGETQYF
once	TRBJ1-1	11	.	TRBV13	TGTGCCAGCAGCTTAGGGGGGGGAGCTTTCTTT	CASSLGGGAFF
.	TRBJ2-5	13	TRBD1	TRBV9	TGTGCCAGCAGCCTGGGACAGCAAGAGACCCAGTACTTC	CASSLGQQETQYF
.	TRBJ1-1	16	TRBD1	TRBV10-3	TGTGCCATCAGTGAGGGGAGGACAGGCCTTAGCACTGAAGCTTTCTTT	CAISEGRTGLSTEAFF
.	TRBJ1-3	16	.	TRBV19	TGTGCCAGTAGTCCCCCGGGACATCGCTCTGGAAACACCATATATTTT	CASSPPGHRSGNTIYF
.	TRBJ2-5	15	.	TRBV2	TGTGCCAGCAGTGCCGGGGTAGCTAATCAAGAGACCCAGTACTTC	CASSAGVANQETQYF
.	TRBJ1-6	15	.	TRBV19	TGTGCCAGTAGTGCTCGACCGGGATCCTATTCACCCCTCCACTTT	CASSARPGSYSPLHF
.	TRBJ1-5	14	TRBD1	TRBV4-1	TGCGCCAGCAGCCAGGTACAGGGGGCTCAGCCCCAGCATTTT	CASSQVQGAQPQHF
.	TRBJ2-1	14	TRBD1	TRBV7-2	TGTGCCAGCAGCTATAGGACAGGCTACAATGAGCAGTTCTTC	CASSYRTGYNEQFF
.	TRBJ1-6	14	.	TRBV5-4	TGTGCCAGCAGCTTGGCCTCCTTCAATTCACCCCTCCACTTT	CASSLASFNSPLHF
.	TRBJ1-5	14	.	TRBV6-1	TGTGCCAGCATTGGAGCAGGGACATATCAGCCCCAGCATTTT	CASIGAGTYQPQHF
.	TRBJ2-1	15	.	TRBV7-7	TGTGCCAGCAGCTTAGGGCAGGGGAGCTACAATGAGCAGTTCTTC	CASSLGQGSYNEQFF
.	TRBJ2-1	13	TRBD1	TRBV18	TGTGCCAGCTCACCGGACAGGGTCGATGAGCAGTTCTTC	CASSPDRVDEQFF
.	TRBJ2-1	16	.	TRBV7-3	TGTGCCAGCAGCTTGACAGTGAGCGGGCCCTACAATGAGCAGTTCTTC	CASSLTVSGPYNEQFF
.	TRBJ1-4	13	.	TRBV30	TGTGCCTGGGGGGGGAGGGCTAATGAAAAACTGTTTTTT	CAWGGRANEKLFF
.	TRBJ2-5	17	TRBD2	TRBV7-2	TGTGCCAGCAGCTTAGGTTCGACTAGCGGGTCCCAAGAGACCCAGTACTTC	CASSLGSTSGSQETQYF
once	TRBJ2-5	20	TRBD2	TRBV4-3	TGCGCCAGCAGCCAAGATCTCCCGGGACTAGCGGGGGGGCCCTTAAAGACCCAGTACTTC	CASSQDLPGLAGGPLKTQYF
.	TRBJ1-2	14	TRBD1	TRBV5-1	TGCGCCAGCAGCCCGGGACAGATCTATGTGGGCTACACCTTC	CASSPGQIYVGYTF